The sample holds a few counts of the clone carrying this T cell receptor (beta chain). Its matching antigen is unknown. This record belongs to a study of Graves' ophthalmopathy and Graves' hyperthyroidism. Broader study findings: A classifier, a 13-signature model, separated ophthalmopathy from stable hyperthyroidism with 87.88% sensitivity and 81.08% specificity.

Amplifying from RNA transcripts, the study obtained TCR beta CDR3 regions. First-round RT-PCR with HTBI primers preceded a second-round multiplex PCR. TCRdb called the multiplex PCR reads again in MiXCR, with one record for every CDR3 protein. The profile covers 300,000 or so distinct CDR3 sequences, with about a sixth appearing a single time and roughly an eighth taken by the ten largest. Germline V gives CDR1 SGHTA, CDR2 FQGTGA. V was pared by 5 bases and J by 5 bases, with 12 bases between. The CDR3 totals 13 residues. Sample: peripheral blood. The source is an adult man with Graves' ophthalmopathy. The chain is built from TRBV7-3 and TRBJ2-5, with D maybe TRBD2 (7 bases). DNA of the CDR3: TGTGCCAGCAGCGTAGAGGGGGGGGAGACCCAGTACTTC. Translating it yields CASSVEGGETQYF.